One sample yielded the 15 T cell receptor beta chains listed below, sequenced in a study of PD-L1 blockade in urothelial cancer (TCRdb year 2017). The meaning of the sample's time point label: pretreatment peripheral blood. The protocol used for the library was the immunoSEQ multiplex PCR assay. TCRdb re-hosts the immuneACCESS table, in-frame sequences only. Its copies lack some clones; in the studies checked, an unresolved V gene accounts for under half of them, and the cause for the rest is not known. This sample is represented by around 100,000 clones; around 87% of them were singletons. The top ten clonotypes cover about 2% of the sample. Sequenced material: PBMCs, taken around atezolizumab (anti-PD-L1) treatment. The receptors here all came from a man aged 55 to 70 with urothelial cancer.

The V call is TRBV5-4, the J call TRBJ2-1, with D perhaps TRBD2 (6 bases). The CDR3 loop spans 17 amino acids. CDR1 and CDR2 from the germline V gene are SGHNT and YYREEE (reference sequence). Trimming left V 4 bases short and J 0 bases short, with 17 bases between. The CDR3 DNA reads as TGTGCCAGCAGCCCGGGAAGCGGGCTCAGCTCCTACAATGAGCAGTTCTTC. It codes for CASSPGSGLSSYNEQFF.

This clone appeared once. The chain uses TRBV13 and TRBJ1-2; tentative D call: TRBD1 (5 bases). The CDR3 runs 12 residues. The V end was cut by 5 bases, the J end by 6 bases, with 10 bases between. Germline V gives CDR1 PRHDT, CDR2 FYEKMQ (reference sequence). CDR3 region: CASSPGGDGYTF. CDR3 DNA sequence: TGTGCCAGCAGCCCGGGGGGGGATGGCTACACCTTC.

The V call is TRBV11-3, the J call TRBJ2-3; TRBD2 aligns across 9 bases. The CDR3 loop spans 16 amino acids. CDR1 is SGHNT and CDR2 is YENEEA in the germline V gene. J was trimmed by 0 bases and V by 5 bases; bases with no gene match: 6. The CDR3 DNA sequence: TGTGCCAGCAGCACGGGACTAGCTCATAGCACAGATACGCAGTATTTT. Protein sequence: CASSTGLAHSTDTQYF.

The rearrangement uses TRBV9 and TRBJ1-6; D uncertain. Germline CDR1 reads SGDLS; CDR2 reads YYNGEE. The CDR3 loop spans 13 amino acids. The V end lost 0 bases, the J end lost 10 bases, and 8 bases lay between the germline ends. CDR3 DNA: TGTGCCAGCAGCGTAGCTCAGGCGTCACCCCTCCACTTT. Translation: CASSVAQASPLHF.

Note on this clone: At one boundary the junction diverges from the germline segment, which might be a read error. This sequence joins TRBV15 and TRBJ2-7, with D maybe TRBD1 (6 bases). This CDR3 has 13 amino acids. Germline V gene lookup returns CDR1 LNHNV and CDR2 YYDKDF (reference sequence). The CDR3 region is CATSRDSTGLPNF. For the CDR3, the DNA is TGTGCCACCAGCAGAGATTCGACAGGTCTGCCCAACTTC.

The V and J genes are TRBV5-1 and TRBJ2-1; TRBD1 aligns across 11 bases. This CDR3 comprises 17 residues. CDR1 and CDR2 from the germline V gene are SGHRS and YFSETQ. The V segment lost 0 bases and the J segment 4 bases; nucleotides outside the gene matches: 6. Written as DNA, the CDR3 is TGCGCCAGCAGCTTGGGAGGACAGGGGGCGCAATACAATGAGCAGTTCTTC. This sequence encodes CASSLGGQGAQYNEQFF.

This clone has just one count. V is TRBV7-3 and J is TRBJ2-1; D might be TRBD2 (6 bases). The CDR3 has 16 residues. CDR1 and CDR2 from the germline V gene are SGHTA and FQGTGA. Trimming stripped 1 base from V and 8 bases from J, with 18 bases between. CDR3 residues: CASSLSVRLGSDEQFF. For the CDR3, the DNA is TGTGCCAGCAGCTTAAGTGTAAGACTAGGGTCAGATGAGCAGTTCTTC.

This sequence joins TRBV7-9 and TRBJ2-1; TRBD1 might be the D (6 bases). V dropped 3 bases and J dropped 0 bases, with 9 bases sitting between them. The CDR3 loop spans 15 amino acids. Looked up from germline, CDR1 is SEHNR and CDR2 is FQNEAQ (reference sequence). CDR3 bases: TGTGCCAGCAGCTTGGGGGCGGGCTCCTACAATGAGCAGTTCTTC. It encodes CASSLGAGSYNEQFF.

The V call is TRBV5-1, the J call TRBJ1-1; 7 nucleotides match TRBD1. The CDR3 extends over 14 amino acids. Trimming at V came to 4 bases and at J to 6 bases, leaving 9 bases not matched to a gene. Germline V gene lookup returns CDR1 SGHRS and CDR2 YFSETQ. In DNA form, the CDR3 reads TGCGCCAGCAGCCTCCGGGACAGCGACGCTGAAGCTTTCTTT. Protein: CASSLRDSDAEAFF.

V is TRBV7-8 and J is TRBJ2-5; a possible D gene is TRBD2 (5 bases). Germline V lookup: CDR1 SGHVS, CDR2 FQNEAQ. This CDR3 region has 13 residues. V gave up 5 bases and J gave up 0 bases, with 7 bases separating them. CDR3 loop: CASSPGYQETQYF. The CDR3 region has the DNA TGTGCCAGCAGCCCGGGGTACCAAGAGACCCAGTACTTC.

This clone was counted between two and nine times. The genes are TRBV7-8 and TRBJ2-7, with 9 bases aligning to TRBD2. This CDR3 spans 16 amino acids. Losses at the gene ends were 2 bases for V and 0 bases for J; bases not matched to a gene: 5. CDR1 and CDR2 (germline): SGHVS, FQNEAQ. CDR3 DNA sequence: TGTGCCAGCAGCTTAATTAGCGGGGGAACCTCCTACGAGCAGTACTTC. It codes for CASSLISGGTSYEQYF.

The chain links TRBV5-1 to TRBJ2-3; a possible D gene is TRBD1 (5 bases). The CDR3 is 15 residues long. Germline V gene sequence: CDR1 SGHRS, CDR2 YFSETQ. V dropped 4 bases and J dropped 4 bases, with 16 bases sitting between them. The CDR3 DNA sequence: TGCGCCAGCAGCAACGACCAGGGTCTCGCAGATACGCAGTATTTT. Protein product: CASSNDQGLADTQYF.

The rearrangement joins TRBV28 to TRBJ1-1; D remains unclear. The CDR3 runs 15 residues. Looked up from germline, CDR1 is MDHEN and CDR2 is SYDVKM. V was pared by 5 bases and J by 1 base, with 14 bases between. The CDR3 nucleotides read TGTGCCAGCAGTCCCTGGATGGAGCGGAACACTGAAGCTTTCTTT. It codes for CASSPWMERNTEAFF.

The V and J genes are TRBV4-3 and TRBJ2-7; 14 bases map to TRBD2. CDR1 and CDR2 (germline): LGHNA, YSLEER. Trimming removed 3 bases from V and 2 bases from J; junction bases left unmatched: 6. This CDR3 spans 17 amino acids. The CDR3 coding sequence is TGCGCCAGCAGCCAGGGACTAGCGGGGGCCTCTCCCTACGAGCAGTACTTC. Amino acids: CASSQGLAGASPYEQYF.

This clone came up a few times. V and J are TRBV19 and TRBJ2-7, with D possibly being TRBD2 (5 bases). Between the trimmed V and J ends, which lost 1 base and 2 bases, there was a span of 9 bases. The CDR3 contains 14 residues. Per the germline V gene, CDR1 is LNHDA and CDR2 is SQIVND (reference sequence). Here the CDR3 reads CASSIAAGPYEQYF. CDR3 in DNA: TGTGCCAGTAGTATAGCGGCGGGCCCCTACGAGCAGTACTTC.